This T cell receptor beta chain was captured in a study of T-cell reconstitution after alpha-beta-depleted transplantation in children. This clonotype was found many times. The CDR3 extends over 13 amino acids. Germline loops: CDR1 MNHNS, CDR2 SASEGT. V lost 6 bases, J lost 0 bases, and 8 bases lay in between. Library preparation (for TCRbeta) was performed with unique molecular identifiers. In TCRdb, the PCR reads were re-called with MiXCR into one record per CDR3 protein. Of under 450,000 distinct CDR3 sequences listed, approximately 12% are singletons. The chain couples TRBV6-1 to TRBJ1-1, with no clear D. Sequences were derived from PBMCs, sampled from the stem cell graft. The receptor comes from a human donor who donated a stem cell graft to a child with Fanconi anemia. The CDR3 reads CASSPRMNTEAFF. The CDR3 bases are TGTGCCAGCAGCCCCAGGATGAACACTGAAGCTTTCTTT.